This TCR beta chain was obtained from a study of immune characterization of retroperitoneal liposarcoma. TCRdb redid the calling of the PCR reads with MiXCR, one entry per CDR3 protein. The sample has approximately 3,000 distinct CDR3 sequences, around 50% seen once; the top ten hold approximately 49%. Between the trimmed V and J ends, which lost 1 base and 2 bases, there was a span of 9 bases. The germline V gene has CDR1 MNHNS and CDR2 SASEGT. CDR3 size: 15 residues. This chain uses TRBV6-1 with TRBJ1-5; D is perhaps TRBD1 (5 bases). The source is a male donor with retroperitoneal liposarcoma. The specimen was tumor tissue. This CDR3 reads CASSEVGGGNQPQHF. In DNA form, the CDR3 reads TGTGCCAGCAGTGAAGTAGGAGGGGGCAATCAGCCCCAGCATTTT.